These 8 T cell receptor beta chains share one sample of origin, sequenced in a study of T cells in Graves' hyperthyroidism and ophthalmopathy. The investigators amplified TCR beta CDR3 regions from RNA transcripts. When the TCR CDR3 underwent first-round RT-PCR, the HTBI primer set was used. TCRdb reprocessed the multiplex PCR reads via MiXCR and lists one record per CDR3 protein. The repertoire has a few hundred thousand distinct CDR3 sequences, approximately 15% of them found once; the top ten carry just under 8%. Sequences were obtained from blood. These receptors were collected from a woman between 18 and 29 years old with Graves' hyperthyroidism.

The rearrangement joins TRBV2 to TRBJ2-2; 7 nucleotides match TRBD1. This CDR3 spans 16 amino acids. CDR1 and CDR2 (germline): SNHLY, FYNNEI. The V segment lost 1 base and the J segment 2 bases; nucleotides outside the gene matches: 4. As DNA, the CDR3 is TGTGCCAGCAGTGAAGTCGGGACAGCCAACACCGGGGAGCTGTTTTTT. Protein product: CASSEVGTANTGELFF.

This clonotype was detected many times. The V and J genes are TRBV3-1 and TRBJ1-2, with TRBD1 matching 7 bases. Germline CDR1 and CDR2: LGHDT and YNNKEL (reference sequence). The CDR3 sequence is 16 residues long. The V gene end was trimmed by 0 bases and the J gene end by 7 bases; junction bases not matched to a gene: 11. As DNA, the CDR3 is TGTGCCAGCAGCCAAGACGCTCTGGAGGGGACAGCTGGCTACACCTTC. Protein: CASSQDALEGTAGYTF.

This clonotype was seen a few times. The J gene is TRBJ1-2, the V gene TRBV10-3; possibly TRBD1 for D (6 bases). V was shortened by 3 bases and J by 4 bases, with 15 bases between the two germline ends. Germline V gene sequence: CDR1 ENHRY, CDR2 SYGVKD. The CDR3 sequence is 15 residues long. CDR3 bases: TGTGCCATCAGTGACAAGGGGGATAAAACCTATGGCTACACCTTC. The encoded protein is CAISDKGDKTYGYTF.

Worth noting for this clonotype: A much larger clone sits a single nucleotide away, making a read error possible. The chain joins TRBV10-3 to TRBJ1-3, with D hard to call. The CDR3 length is 15 residues. Per the germline V gene, CDR1 is ENHRY and CDR2 is SYGVKD. Trimming left V 10 bases short and J 8 bases short, with 24 bases between. In DNA, the CDR3 is TGTGCCACCAGCAAGATTTACGGAGTCGGAGACACCATATATTTT. Translating it yields CATSKIYGVGDTIYF.

In its sample, this clonotype was seen many times. The chain is built from TRBV11-2 and TRBJ2-1; 9 bases match TRBD2. Per germline, CDR1 SGHAT and CDR2 FQNNGV. V shed 6 bases and J 5 bases; nucleotides not matched to a gene: 5. CDR3 size: 14 residues. Written as DNA, the CDR3 is TGTGCCAGCAGGGGCGGGAGGGCCCACAATGAGCAGTTCTTC. This translates into CASRGGRAHNEQFF.

This clonotype was counted between two and nine times. J is TRBJ1-2 and V is TRBV29-1, with D perhaps TRBD1 (6 bases). CDR1 and CDR2 (germline): SQVTM, ANQGSEA. This CDR3 is 14 amino acids long. With 6 bases removed from V and 7 bases from J, the gap between germline ends came to 21 bases. Written as DNA, the CDR3 is TGCAGCGTCTTCGGAACAGGGCTCCGGGGTGGCTACACCTTC. Amino acid sequence: CSVFGTGLRGGYTF. Full variable domain (outside the CDR3, taken from reference TRBV29-1 and TRBJ1-2): SAVISQKPSRDICQRGTSLTIQCQVDSQVTMMFWYRQQPGQSLTLIATANQGSEATYESGFVIDKFPISRPNLTFSTLTVSNMSPEDSSIYLCSVFGTGLRGGYTFGSGTRLTVV.

Ten or more counts support this clonotype. Written as DNA, the CDR3 is TGCAGTGCTAGTCTAACTAGTGGCGTATGGAATGAGCAGTTCTTC. Amino acid sequence: CSASLTSGVWNEQFF. The chain links TRBV20-1 to TRBJ2-1, with D maybe TRBD2 (5 bases). The germline V and J ends were trimmed by 3 bases and 7 bases, with 19 bases remaining between them. The CDR3 covers 15 residues. Germline CDR1 reads DFQATT; CDR2 reads SNEGSKA (reference sequence).

This clonotype was found many times. This chain joins TRBV12-3 or TRBV12-4 and TRBJ2-5, with 7 bases fitting TRBD1. The V and J ends lost 2 bases and 2 bases, in that order; junction bases with no gene match: 14. CDR3 length equals 18 residues. The CDR3: CASSLSSASLGQQETQYF. For the CDR3, the DNA is TGTGCCAGCAGTTTATCCTCGGCCTCGTTGGGACAGCAAGAGACCCAGTACTTC.